This TCR beta chain was identified in a study of cytomegalovirus exposure and HLA in healthy donors. Germline CDR1 reads LNHDA; CDR2 reads SQIVND (reference sequence). The CDR3 totals 16 residues. V lost 3 bases, J lost 6 bases, and 10 bases stayed unmatched. Primers included in the PCR were 60 Vbeta and 13 Jbeta primers. The data were produced by immunoSEQ multiplex PCR, yet TCRdb's version contains in-frame clones alone and is incomplete. The sample comprises about 140,000 clones, 9.7% of which are singletons, and approximately 1.7% rests with the top ten. The receptor was derived from a man aged 50-60 years in good health and CMV-seronegative. The genes are TRBV19 and TRBJ2-5; 10 bases are shared with TRBD2. The specimen sequenced was PBMCs. In nucleotides, the CDR3 is TGTGCCAGTAGTATGTGGCTAGCGGGAGCCCGGAAGACCCAGTACTTC. It specifies CASSMWLAGARKTQYF.